This T cell receptor (beta chain) was observed in a study of CD8 T cells in ankylosing spondylitis. Overall study results and limits: Made up of eight or nine highly homologous variants, a TCR beta motif appeared characteristic of ankylosing spondylitis blood.

This clonotype came up a few times. What it recognizes is unknown. Germline loops: CDR1 DFQATT, CDR2 SNEGSKA (reference sequence). The germline V and J ends were trimmed by 0 bases and 10 bases, with 13 bases remaining between them. The CDR3 is made up of 13 amino acids. TCRdb redid the calling of the 5' RACE reads with MiXCR, one entry per CDR3 protein. Among under 950,000 distinct CDR3 sequences listed, around 17% were seen once. The origin of this receptor is a male donor with ankylosing spondylitis. The sequencing sample was made of blood, either unsorted or a sorted T cell fraction (not recorded which). V and J are TRBV20-1 and TRBJ1-5; D unresolved. CDR3 DNA sequence: TGCAGTGCTAGAGAACTGGTTAATCGCCCCCAGCATTTT. Its translation: CSARELVNRPQHF.